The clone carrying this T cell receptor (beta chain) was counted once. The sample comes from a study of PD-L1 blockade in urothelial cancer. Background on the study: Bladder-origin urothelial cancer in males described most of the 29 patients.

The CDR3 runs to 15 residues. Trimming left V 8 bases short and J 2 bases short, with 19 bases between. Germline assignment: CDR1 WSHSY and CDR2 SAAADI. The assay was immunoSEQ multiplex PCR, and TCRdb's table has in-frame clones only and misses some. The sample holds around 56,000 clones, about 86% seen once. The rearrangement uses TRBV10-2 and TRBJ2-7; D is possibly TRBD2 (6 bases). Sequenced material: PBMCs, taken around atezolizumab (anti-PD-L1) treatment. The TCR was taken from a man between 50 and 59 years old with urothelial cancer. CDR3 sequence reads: CASHRDSSNPYEQYF. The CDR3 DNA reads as TGCGCCAGCCACCGGGACTCCTCCAACCCCTACGAGCAGTACTTC.